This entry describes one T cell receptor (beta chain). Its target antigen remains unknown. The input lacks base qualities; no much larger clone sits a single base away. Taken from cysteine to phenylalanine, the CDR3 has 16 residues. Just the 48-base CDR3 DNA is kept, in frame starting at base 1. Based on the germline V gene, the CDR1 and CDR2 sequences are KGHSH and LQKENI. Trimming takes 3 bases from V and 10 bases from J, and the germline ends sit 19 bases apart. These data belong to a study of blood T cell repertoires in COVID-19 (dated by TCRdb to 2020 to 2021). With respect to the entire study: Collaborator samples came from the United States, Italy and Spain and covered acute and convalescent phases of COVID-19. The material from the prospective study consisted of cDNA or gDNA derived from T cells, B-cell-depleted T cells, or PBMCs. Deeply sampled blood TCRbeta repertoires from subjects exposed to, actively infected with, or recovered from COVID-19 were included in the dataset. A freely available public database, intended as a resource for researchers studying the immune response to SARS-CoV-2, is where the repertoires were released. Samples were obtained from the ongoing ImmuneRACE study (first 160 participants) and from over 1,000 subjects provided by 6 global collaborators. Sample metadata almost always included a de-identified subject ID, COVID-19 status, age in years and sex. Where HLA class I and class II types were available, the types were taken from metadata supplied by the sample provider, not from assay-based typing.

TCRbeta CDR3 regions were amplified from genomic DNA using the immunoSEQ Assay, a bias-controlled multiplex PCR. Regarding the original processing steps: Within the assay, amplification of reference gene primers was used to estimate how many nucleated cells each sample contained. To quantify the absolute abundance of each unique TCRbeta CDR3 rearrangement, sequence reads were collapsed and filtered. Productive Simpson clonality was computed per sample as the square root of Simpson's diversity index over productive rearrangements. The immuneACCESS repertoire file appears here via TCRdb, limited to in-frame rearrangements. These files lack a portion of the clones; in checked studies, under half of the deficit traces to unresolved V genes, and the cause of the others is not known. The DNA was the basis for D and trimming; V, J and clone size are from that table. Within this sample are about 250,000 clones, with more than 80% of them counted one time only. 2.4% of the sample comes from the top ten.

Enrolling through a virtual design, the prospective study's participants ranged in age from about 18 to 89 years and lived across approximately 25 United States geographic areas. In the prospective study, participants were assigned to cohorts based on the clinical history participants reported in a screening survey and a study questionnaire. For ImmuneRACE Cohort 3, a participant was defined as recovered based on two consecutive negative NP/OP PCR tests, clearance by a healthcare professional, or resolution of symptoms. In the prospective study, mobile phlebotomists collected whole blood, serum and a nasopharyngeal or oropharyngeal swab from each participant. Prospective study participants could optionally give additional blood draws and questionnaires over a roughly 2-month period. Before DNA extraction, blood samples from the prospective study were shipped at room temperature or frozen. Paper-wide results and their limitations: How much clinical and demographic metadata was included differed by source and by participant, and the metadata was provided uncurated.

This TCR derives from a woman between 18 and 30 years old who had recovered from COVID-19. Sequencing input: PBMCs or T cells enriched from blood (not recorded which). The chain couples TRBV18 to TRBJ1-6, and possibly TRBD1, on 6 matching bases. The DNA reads TGTGCCAGCTCACCGGGGCAGGGGAGCCTGGGATCACCCCTCCACTTT. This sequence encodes CASSPGQGSLGSPLHF.